The text below deals with one T cell receptor (beta chain). As yet, its antigen is unknown. Other DNA sequences in this sample translate to the same CDR3. Some clones are missing from TCRdb's copy, which holds only in-frame ones; the method was immunoSEQ multiplex PCR. Counted here are 42,000 or so clones, around 90% occurring once; the ten biggest clones make up 3% to 4%. The entry originates in a study of tissue T cells after allogeneic stem cell transplantation. About the study: This research-autopsy study prospectively enrolled adult allogeneic hematopoietic cell transplant recipients with steroid-refractory graft-versus-host disease.

CDR3 length: 15 residues. The junction had 6 bases not matched to a gene; V was cut back by 0 bases and J by 6 bases. The germline gives CDR1 SGHRS, CDR2 YFSETQ. Overall study results and limits: Alloreactivity or antigen specificity of tissue TCRs was not determined; some clones might be host cells.

The sequence came from a woman aged 35-70 years who later had graft-versus-host disease after an allogeneic stem cell transplant. This sample comprised blood, obtained before transplantation. The V call is TRBV5-1, the J call TRBJ2-3, with 8 nucleotides matching TRBD1. CDR3 amino acids: CASSLVGRGPDTQYF. In DNA, the CDR3 is TGCGCCAGCAGCTTGGTTGGCAGGGGGCCGGATACGCAGTATTTT.